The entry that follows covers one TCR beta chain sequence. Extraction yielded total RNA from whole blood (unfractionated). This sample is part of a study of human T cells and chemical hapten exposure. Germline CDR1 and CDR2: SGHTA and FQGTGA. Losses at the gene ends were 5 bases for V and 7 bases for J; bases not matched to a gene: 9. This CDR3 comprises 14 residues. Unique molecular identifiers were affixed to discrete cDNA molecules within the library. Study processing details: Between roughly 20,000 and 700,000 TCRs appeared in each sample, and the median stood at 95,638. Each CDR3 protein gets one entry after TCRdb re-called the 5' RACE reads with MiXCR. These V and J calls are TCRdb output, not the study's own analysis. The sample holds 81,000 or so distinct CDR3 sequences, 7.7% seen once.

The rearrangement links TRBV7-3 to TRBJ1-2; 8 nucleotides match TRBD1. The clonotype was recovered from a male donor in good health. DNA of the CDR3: TGTGCCAGCAGCCCCAGACAGGGGATGAGTGGCTACACCTTC. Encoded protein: CASSPRQGMSGYTF.